The present T cell receptor (beta chain) was sequenced within a study of cytomegalovirus exposure and HLA in healthy donors. This clone was found once. 60 Vbeta and 13 Jbeta primers were used in PCR. Here immunoSEQ multiplex PCR was the method, and the copy in TCRdb shows in-frame clones only, minus some. The sample lists 200,000 to 250,000 clones, about 80% occurring once. From germline, CDR1 is SGHAT and CDR2 FQNNGV. This CDR3 comprises 14 residues. Trimming removed 0 bases from V and 11 bases from J, with 16 bases in between. The chain carries TRBV11-2 and TRBJ1-1; tentative D call: TRBD1 (6 bases). Material for sequencing was PBMCs. This TCR was sampled from a middle-aged woman in good health and CMV-seronegative. The CDR3 sequence: CASSLDRQGNVAFF. Written as DNA, the CDR3 is TGTGCCAGCAGCTTAGATCGGCAGGGGAACGTGGCTTTCTTT.